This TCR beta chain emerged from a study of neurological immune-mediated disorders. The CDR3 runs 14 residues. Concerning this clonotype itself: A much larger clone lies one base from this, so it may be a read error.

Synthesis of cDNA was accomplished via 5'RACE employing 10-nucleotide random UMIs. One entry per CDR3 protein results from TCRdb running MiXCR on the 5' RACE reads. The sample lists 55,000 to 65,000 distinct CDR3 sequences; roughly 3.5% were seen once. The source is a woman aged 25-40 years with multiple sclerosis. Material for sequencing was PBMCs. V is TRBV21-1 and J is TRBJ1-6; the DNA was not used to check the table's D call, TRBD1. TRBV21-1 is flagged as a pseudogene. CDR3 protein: CASSDRGTNSPLHF. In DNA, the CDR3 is TGTGCCAGCAGTGACCGGGGGACTAATTCACCCCTCCACTTT.